The source of this T cell receptor (beta chain) is a study of beta chain features in type 1 diabetes. Sequenced material consisted of expressed TCRB transcripts (all of the isolated RNA was reverse transcribed). Here immunoSEQ multiplex PCR was the method, and the copy in TCRdb shows in-frame clones only, minus some. The sample holds around 450,000 clones, about an eighth seen once. This clone occurred a few times. Per the germline V gene, CDR1 is GTSNPN and CDR2 is SVGIG (reference sequence). Trimming left V 5 bases short and J 0 bases short, with 7 bases between. CDR3 length: 12 amino acids. The sequence derives from a woman aged 18-29 years in good health. The sequenced material came from naive CD4+ T cells from blood. The gene calls are TRBV30 and TRBJ1-1; D possibly corresponds to TRBD1 (6 bases). CDR3 residues: CAWGGLNTEAFF. The CDR3 DNA reads as TGTGCCTGGGGGGGCTTGAACACTGAAGCTTTCTTT.